The T cell receptor (beta chain) described here comes from a study of vaccination effects on CD4 cells after COVID-19. Study details: The cohort was immunized with two doses of either the BNT162b2 or mRNA-1273 vaccine. Study observations and caveats: Pronounced clonal contraction occurred in clones induced by infection and by vaccine late after vaccination.

The table came from immunoSEQ multiplex PCR; TCRdb's copy has only in-frame clones and leaves some out. The profile covers tens of thousands of clones, with 80% to 85% appearing a single time and 2% to 2.5% taken by the ten largest. The ends lost 7 bases at V and 1 base at J; junction bases unmatched: 6. This CDR3 is built from 16 residues. CDR1 is SGHVS and CDR2 is FQNEAQ in the germline V gene. Remarks on this clone: Its antigen is still unknown.

CD4+ T cells specific for antigen were expanded with viral peptide pools by the ViraFEST assay before sequencing. Isolation of CD4+ T cells took place after about nine days of culture. V usage is TRBV7-8 and J usage is TRBJ2-1; 11 bases align to TRBD2. The sequence derives from a human donor who received a COVID-19 vaccine. The sequencing here drew on CD4+ T cells from PBMCs cultured with HCoV-229E spike peptides, taken before COVID-19 vaccination. CDR3 DNA: TGTGCCAGCACGGTAGCGGGGGGGCGTTCCTACAATGAGCAGTTCTTC. It specifies CASTVAGGRSYNEQFF.